In its sample, the clone carrying this T cell receptor beta chain was seen once. Its antigen remains unidentified. The data were taken from a study of Ad26.COV2.S vaccination and SARS-CoV-2 variants. In the study overall: Ad26.COV2.S shots went into the muscle once or twice, 56 days apart. Notes on the study in general: Substantial breadth was reportedly displayed by spike-specific CD8+ and CD4+ T cell responses after vaccination. The study found similar non-spike TCR breadth in vaccine and placebo recipients.

The germline V and J ends were trimmed by 1 base and 5 bases, with 8 bases remaining between them. The CDR3 sequence is 13 residues long. Germline values: CDR1 KGHDR, CDR2 SFDVKD. Treatment indicated: roughly 19 received Ad26.COV2.S at low or high dose, single or two shots; 5 received placebo; per-sample allocation not given. The study sampled participants on day 63 after the first vaccine or placebo injection. Some clones are missing from TCRdb's copy, which holds only in-frame ones; the method was immunoSEQ multiplex PCR. The sample contains about 390,000 clones, approximately 90% of which appear only once.

J is TRBJ2-7 and V is TRBV24-1; D remains unclear. The TCR was taken from a person between 18 and 65 years old who received the Ad26.COV2.S COVID-19 vaccine or a placebo. Sequences were derived from peripheral blood, sampled in a trial of Ad26.COV2.S vaccine versus placebo. CDR3 residues: CATSDFRSDEQYF. The CDR3 coding sequence is TGTGCCACCAGTGATTTCCGGTCGGACGAGCAGTACTTC.